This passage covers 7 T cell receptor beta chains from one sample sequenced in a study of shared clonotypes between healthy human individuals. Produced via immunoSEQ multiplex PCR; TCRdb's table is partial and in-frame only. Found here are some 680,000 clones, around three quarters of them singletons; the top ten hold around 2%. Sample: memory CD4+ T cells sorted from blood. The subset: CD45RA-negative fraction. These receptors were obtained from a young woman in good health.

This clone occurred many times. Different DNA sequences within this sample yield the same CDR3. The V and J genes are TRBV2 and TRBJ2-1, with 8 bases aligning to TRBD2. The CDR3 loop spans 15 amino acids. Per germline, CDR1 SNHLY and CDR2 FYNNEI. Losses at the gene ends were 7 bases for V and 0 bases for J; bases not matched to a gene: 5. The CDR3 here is CASTLSGSSYNEQFF. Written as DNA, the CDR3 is TGTGCCAGCACCCTAAGCGGGAGCTCCTACAATGAGCAGTTCTTC.

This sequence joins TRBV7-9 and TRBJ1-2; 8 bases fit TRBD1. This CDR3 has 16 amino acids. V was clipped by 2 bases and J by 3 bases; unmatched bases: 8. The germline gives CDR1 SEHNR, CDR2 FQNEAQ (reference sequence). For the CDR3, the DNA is TGTGCCAGCAGCTTAAGTACAGGGGGGGCTTACTATGGCTACACCTTC. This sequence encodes CASSLSTGGAYYGYTF.

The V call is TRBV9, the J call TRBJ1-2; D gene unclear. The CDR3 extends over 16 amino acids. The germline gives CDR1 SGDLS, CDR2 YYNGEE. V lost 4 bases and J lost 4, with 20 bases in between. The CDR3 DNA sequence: TGTGCCAGCAGCTCTAGTGGACGGGAGAATCTCTATGGCTACACCTTC. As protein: CASSSSGRENLYGYTF.

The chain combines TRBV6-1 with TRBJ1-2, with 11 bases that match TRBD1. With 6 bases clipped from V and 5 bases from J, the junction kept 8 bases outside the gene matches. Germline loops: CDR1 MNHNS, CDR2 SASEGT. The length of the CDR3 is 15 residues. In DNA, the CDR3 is TGTGCCAGCAGACCCGGGACAGGGGGTCGGTATGGCTACACCTTC. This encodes CASRPGTGGRYGYTF.

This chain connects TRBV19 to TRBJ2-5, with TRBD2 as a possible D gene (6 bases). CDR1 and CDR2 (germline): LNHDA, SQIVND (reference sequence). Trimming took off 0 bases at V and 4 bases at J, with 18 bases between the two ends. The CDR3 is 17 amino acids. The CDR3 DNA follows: TGTGCCAGTAGTATAGATCCATGGAGGGGTGGGGCAGAGACCCAGTACTTC. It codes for CASSIDPWRGGAETQYF.

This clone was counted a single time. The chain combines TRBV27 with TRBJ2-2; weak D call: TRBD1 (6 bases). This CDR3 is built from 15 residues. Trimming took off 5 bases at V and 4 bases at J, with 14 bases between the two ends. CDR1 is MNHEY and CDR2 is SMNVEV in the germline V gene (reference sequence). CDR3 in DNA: TGTGCCAGCAGTAACGACAGGAGGCCCACCGGGGAGCTGTTTTTT. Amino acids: CASSNDRRPTGELFF.

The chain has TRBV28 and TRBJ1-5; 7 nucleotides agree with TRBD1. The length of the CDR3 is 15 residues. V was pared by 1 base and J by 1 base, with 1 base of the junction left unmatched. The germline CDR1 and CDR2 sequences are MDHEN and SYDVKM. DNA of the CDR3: TGTGCCAGCAGTTTATTACAGGGGAGCAATCAGCCCCAGCATTTT. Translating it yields CASSLLQGSNQPQHF.